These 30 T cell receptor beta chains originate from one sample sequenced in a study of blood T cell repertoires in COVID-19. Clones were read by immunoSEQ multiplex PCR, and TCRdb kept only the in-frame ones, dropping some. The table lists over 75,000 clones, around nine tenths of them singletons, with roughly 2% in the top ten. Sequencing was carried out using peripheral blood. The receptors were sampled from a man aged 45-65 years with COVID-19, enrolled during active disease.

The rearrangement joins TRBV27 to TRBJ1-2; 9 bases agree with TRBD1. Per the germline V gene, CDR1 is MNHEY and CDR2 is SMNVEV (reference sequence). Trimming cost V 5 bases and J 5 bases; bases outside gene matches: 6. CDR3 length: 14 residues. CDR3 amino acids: CASSLQDRGYGYTF. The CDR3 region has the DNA TGTGCCAGCAGTCTCCAGGACAGGGGATATGGCTACACCTTC.

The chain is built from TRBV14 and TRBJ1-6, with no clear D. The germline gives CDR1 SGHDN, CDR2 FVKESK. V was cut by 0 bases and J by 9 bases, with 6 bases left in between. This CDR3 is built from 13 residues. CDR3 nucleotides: TGTGCCAGCAGCCAAGACCATTTTTCACCCCTCCACTTT. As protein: CASSQDHFSPLHF.

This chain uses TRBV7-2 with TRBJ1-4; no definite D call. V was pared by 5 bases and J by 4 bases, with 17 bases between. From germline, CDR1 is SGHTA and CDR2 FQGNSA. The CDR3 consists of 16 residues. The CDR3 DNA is TGTGCCAGCAGCACTGTAGGACGGGAGAATAATGAAAAACTGTTTTTT. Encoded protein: CASSTVGRENNEKLFF.

CDR3 bases: TGCAGTGCTAGTCAGGCCACGAACACTGAAGCTTTCTTT. Its translation: CSASQATNTEAFF. The gene calls are TRBV20-1 and TRBJ1-1; D unclear. The CDR3 extends over 13 amino acids. The ends were cut back, 3 bases at V and 1 base at J, with 9 bases in the middle. The germline V gene encodes CDR1 DFQATT and CDR2 SNEGSKA (reference sequence).

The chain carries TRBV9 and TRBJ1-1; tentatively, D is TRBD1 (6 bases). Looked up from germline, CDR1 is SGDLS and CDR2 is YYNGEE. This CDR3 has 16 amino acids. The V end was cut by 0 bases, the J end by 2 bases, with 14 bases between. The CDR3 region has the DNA TGTGCCAGCAGCGTAGGCCAAACAGGGCCTAACACTGAAGCTTTCTTT. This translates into CASSVGQTGPNTEAFF.

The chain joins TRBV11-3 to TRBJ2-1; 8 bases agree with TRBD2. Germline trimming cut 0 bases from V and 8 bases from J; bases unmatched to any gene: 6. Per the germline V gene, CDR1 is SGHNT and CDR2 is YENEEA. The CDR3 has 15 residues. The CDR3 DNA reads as TGTGCCAGCAGCTTAGACCCGCGGGGGGCGGATGAGCAGTTCTTC. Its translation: CASSLDPRGADEQFF.

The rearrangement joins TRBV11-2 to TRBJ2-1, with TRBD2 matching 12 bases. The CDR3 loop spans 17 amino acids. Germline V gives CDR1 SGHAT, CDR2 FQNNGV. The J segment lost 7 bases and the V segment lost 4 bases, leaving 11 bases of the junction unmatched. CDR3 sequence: CASSSTRLAGASNEQFF. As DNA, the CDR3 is TGTGCCAGCAGCTCCACCCGACTAGCGGGGGCCTCTAATGAGCAGTTCTTC.

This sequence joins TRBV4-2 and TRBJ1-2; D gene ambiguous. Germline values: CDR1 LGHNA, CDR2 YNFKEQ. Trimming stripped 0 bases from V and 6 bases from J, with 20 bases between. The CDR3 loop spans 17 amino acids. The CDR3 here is CASSQDFVGSAPDGYTF. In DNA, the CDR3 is TGTGCCAGCAGCCAAGATTTCGTTGGGAGCGCTCCGGATGGCTACACCTTC.

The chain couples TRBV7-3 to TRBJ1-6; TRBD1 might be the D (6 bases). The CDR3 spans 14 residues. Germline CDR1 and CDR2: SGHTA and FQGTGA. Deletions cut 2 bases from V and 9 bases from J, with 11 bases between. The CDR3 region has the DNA TGTGCCAGCAGCTTAGGGGGCCGACTTTCACCCCTCCACTTT. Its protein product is CASSLGGRLSPLHF.

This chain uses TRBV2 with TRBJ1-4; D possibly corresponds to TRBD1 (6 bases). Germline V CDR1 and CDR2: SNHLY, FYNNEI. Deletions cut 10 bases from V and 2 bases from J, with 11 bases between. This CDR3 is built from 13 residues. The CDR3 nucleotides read TGTGCCACCGAGGGGGAGACTAATGAAAAACTGTTTTTT. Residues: CATEGETNEKLFF.

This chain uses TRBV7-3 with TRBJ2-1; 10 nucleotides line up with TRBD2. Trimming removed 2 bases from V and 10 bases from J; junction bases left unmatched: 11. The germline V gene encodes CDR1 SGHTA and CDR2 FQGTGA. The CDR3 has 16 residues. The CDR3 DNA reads TGTGCCAGCAGCTTACTGTCCAGCGGGGGGGCGGTGGAGCAGTTCTTC. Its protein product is CASSLLSSGGAVEQFF.

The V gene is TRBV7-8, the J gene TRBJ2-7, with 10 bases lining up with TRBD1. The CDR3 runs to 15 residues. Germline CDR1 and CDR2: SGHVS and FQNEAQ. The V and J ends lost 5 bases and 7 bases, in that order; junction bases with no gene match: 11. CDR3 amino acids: CASSRRDRGVEEQYF. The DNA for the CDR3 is TGTGCCAGCAGCCGCCGGGACAGGGGAGTTGAAGAGCAGTACTTC.

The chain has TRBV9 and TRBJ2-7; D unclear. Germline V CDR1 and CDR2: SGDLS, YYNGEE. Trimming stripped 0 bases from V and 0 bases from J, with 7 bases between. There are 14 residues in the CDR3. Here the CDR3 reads CASSVGGYSYEQYF. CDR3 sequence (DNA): TGTGCCAGCAGCGTAGGAGGCTACTCCTACGAGCAGTACTTC.

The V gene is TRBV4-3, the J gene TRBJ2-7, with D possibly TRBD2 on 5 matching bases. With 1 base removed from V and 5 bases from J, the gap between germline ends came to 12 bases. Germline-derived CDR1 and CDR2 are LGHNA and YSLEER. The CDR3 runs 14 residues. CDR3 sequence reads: CASSQGAGSDEQYF. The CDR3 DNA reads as TGCGCCAGCAGCCAAGGAGCTGGGAGTGACGAGCAGTACTTC.

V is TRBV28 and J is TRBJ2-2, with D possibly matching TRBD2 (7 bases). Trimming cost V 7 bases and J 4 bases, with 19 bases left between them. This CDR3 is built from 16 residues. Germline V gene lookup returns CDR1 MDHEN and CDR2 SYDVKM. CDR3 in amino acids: CASTLKVGGPTGELFF. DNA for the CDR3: TGTGCCAGCACTCTCAAGGTGGGGGGGCCCACCGGGGAGCTGTTTTTT. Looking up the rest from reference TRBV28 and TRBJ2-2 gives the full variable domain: DVKVTQSSRYLVKRTGEKVFLECVQDMDHENMFWYRQDPGLGLRLIYFSYDVKMKEKGDIPEGYSVSREKKERFSLILESASTNQTSMYLCASTLKVGGPTGELFFGEGSRLTVL.

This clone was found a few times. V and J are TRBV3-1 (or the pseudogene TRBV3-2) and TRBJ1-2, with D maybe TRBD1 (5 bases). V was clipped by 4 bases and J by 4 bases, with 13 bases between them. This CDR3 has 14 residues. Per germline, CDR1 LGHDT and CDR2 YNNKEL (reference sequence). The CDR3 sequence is CASSPGGGSYGYTF. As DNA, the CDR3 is TGTGCCAGCAGCCCCGGGGGAGGGTCCTATGGCTACACCTTC.

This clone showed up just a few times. The CDR3 coding sequence is TGTGCCAGCAGCTCGGGACAGGGGGCCGGGGGCTACACCTTC. It codes for CASSSGQGAGGYTF. V usage is TRBV28 and J usage is TRBJ1-2; 12 bases match TRBD1. Losses at the gene ends were 6 bases for V and 8 bases for J; bases not matched to a gene: 7. The CDR3 is 14 residues long. The V gene's germline CDR1 is MDHEN and CDR2 SYDVKM.

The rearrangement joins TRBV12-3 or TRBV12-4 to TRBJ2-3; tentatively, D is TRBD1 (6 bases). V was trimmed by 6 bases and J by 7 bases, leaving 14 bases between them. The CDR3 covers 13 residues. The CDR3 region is CASSFHGGHTQYF. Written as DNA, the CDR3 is TGTGCCAGCAGCTTCCATGGGGGCCATACGCAGTATTTT.

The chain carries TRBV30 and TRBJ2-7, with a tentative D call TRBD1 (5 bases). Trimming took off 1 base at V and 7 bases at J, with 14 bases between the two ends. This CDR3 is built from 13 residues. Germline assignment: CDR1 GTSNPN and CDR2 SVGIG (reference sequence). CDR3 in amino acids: CAWSGTSRSEQYF. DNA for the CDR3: TGTGCCTGGAGTGGGACAAGTCGGTCTGAGCAGTACTTC. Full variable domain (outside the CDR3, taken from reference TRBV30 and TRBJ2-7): SQTIHQWPATLVQPVGSPLSLECTVEGTSNPNLYWYRQAAGRGLQLLFYSVGIGQISSEVPQNLSASRPQDRQFILSSKKLLLSDSGFYLCAWSGTSRSEQYFGPGTRLTVT.

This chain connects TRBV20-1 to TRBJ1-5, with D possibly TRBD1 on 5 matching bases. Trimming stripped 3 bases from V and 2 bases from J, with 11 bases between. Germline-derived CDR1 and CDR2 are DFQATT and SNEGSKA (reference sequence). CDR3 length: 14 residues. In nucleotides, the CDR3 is TGCAGTGCTAGTAGGGGTCTGGGCAATCAGCCCCAGCATTTT. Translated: CSASRGLGNQPQHF.

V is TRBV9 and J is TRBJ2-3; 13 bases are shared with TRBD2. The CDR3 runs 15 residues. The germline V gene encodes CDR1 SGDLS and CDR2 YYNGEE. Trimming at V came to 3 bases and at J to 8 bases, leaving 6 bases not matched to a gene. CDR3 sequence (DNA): TGTGCCAGCAGCGCGACTAGCGGGGGGCAAGGTACGCAGTATTTT. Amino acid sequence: CASSATSGGQGTQYF.

This CDR3 reads CAISGTDWYGYTF. The CDR3 DNA follows: TGTGCCATCAGTGGGACAGACTGGTATGGCTACACCTTC. This sequence joins TRBV10-3 and TRBJ1-2; D might be TRBD1 (6 bases). Germline CDR1 ENHRY, CDR2 SYGVKD. The CDR3 is 13 residues long. V lost 4 bases and J 5 bases, leaving 11 bases between the germline ends.

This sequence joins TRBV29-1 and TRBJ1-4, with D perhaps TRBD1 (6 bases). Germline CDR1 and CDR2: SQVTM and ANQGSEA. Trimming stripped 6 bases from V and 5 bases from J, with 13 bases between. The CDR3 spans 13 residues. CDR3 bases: TGCAGCGTCCAACAGGGAACGAATGAAAAACTGTTTTTT. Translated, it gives CSVQQGTNEKLFF.

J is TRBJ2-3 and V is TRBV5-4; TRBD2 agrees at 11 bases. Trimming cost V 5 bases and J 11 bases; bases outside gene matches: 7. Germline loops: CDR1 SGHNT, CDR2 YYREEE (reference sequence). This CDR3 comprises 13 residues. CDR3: CASSSGGASRQYF. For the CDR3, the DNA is TGTGCCAGCAGTAGCGGGGGGGCCAGTAGGCAGTATTTT.

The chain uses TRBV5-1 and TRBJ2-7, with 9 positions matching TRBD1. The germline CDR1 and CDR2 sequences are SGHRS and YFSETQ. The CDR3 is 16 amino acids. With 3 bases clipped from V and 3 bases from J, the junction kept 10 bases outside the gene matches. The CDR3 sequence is CASSSRAPGQGYEQYF. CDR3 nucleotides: TGCGCCAGCAGCTCAAGGGCCCCGGGACAGGGCTACGAGCAGTACTTC.

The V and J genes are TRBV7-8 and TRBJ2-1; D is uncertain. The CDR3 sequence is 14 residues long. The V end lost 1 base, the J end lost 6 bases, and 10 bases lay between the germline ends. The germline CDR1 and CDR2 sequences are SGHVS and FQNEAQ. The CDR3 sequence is CASSLGPKLNEQFF. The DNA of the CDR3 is TGTGCCAGCAGCTTAGGCCCGAAACTCAATGAGCAGTTCTTC.

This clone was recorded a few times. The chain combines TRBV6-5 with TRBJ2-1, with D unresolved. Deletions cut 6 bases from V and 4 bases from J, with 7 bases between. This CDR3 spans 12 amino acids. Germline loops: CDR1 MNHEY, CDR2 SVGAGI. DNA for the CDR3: TGTGCCAGCAGCGCGAGTTACAATGAGCAGTTCTTC. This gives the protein CASSASYNEQFF.

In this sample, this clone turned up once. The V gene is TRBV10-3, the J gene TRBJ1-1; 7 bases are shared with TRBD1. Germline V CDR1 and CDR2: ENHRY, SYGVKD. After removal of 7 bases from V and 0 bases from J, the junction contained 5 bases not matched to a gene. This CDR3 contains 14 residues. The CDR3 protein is CAITRDSMNTEAFF. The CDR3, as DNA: TGTGCCATCACCCGGGACAGCATGAACACTGAAGCTTTCTTT.

CDR3: CASSPPFEKSILLKFEKLFF. The DNA for the CDR3 is TGTGCCAGCAGCCCACCCTTCGAGAAGTCAATCTTACTTAAATTTGAAAAACTGTTTTTT. The chain links TRBV7-8 to TRBJ1-4; D is undetermined. CDR3 size: 20 residues. CDR1 and CDR2 from the germline V gene are SGHVS and FQNEAQ. With 5 bases removed from V and 7 bases from J, the gap between germline ends came to 32 bases.

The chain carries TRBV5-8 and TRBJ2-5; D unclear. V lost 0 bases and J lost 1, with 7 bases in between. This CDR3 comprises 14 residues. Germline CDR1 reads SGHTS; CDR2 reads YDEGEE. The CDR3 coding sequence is TGTGCCAGCAGCTTGGGGCTCAGCCAAGAGACCCAGTACTTC. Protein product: CASSLGLSQETQYF. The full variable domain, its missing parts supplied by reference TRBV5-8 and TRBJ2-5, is EAGVTQSPTHLIKTRGQQATLRCSPISGHTSVYWYQQALGLGLQFLLWYDEGEERNRGNFPPRFSGRQFPNYSSELNVNALELEDSALYLCASSLGLSQETQYFGPGTRLLVL.